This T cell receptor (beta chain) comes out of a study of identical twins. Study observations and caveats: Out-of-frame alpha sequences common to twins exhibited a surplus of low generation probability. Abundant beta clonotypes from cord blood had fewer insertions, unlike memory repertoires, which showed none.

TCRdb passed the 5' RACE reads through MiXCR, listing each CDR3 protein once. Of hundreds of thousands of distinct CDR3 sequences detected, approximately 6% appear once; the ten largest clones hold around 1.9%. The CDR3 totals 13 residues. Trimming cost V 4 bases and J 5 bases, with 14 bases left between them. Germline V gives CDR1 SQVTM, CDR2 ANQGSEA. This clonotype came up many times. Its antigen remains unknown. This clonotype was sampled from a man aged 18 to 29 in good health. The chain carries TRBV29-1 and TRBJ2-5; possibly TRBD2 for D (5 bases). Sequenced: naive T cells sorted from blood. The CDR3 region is CSVGLLLSETQYF. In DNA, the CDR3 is TGCAGCGTTGGACTACTATTGAGCGAGACCCAGTACTTC.